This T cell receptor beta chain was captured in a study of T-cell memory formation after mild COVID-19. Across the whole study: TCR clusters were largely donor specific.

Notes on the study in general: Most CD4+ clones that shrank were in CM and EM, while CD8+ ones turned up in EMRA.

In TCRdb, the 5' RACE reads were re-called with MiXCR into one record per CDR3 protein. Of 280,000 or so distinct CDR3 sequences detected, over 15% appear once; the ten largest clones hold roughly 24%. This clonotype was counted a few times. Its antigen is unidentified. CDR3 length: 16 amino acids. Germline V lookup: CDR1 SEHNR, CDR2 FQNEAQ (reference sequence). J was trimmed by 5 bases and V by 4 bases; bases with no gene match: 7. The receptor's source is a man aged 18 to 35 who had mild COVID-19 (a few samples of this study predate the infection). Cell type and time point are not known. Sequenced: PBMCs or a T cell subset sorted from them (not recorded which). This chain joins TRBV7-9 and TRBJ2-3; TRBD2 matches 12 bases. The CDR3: CASSSGLAGRGDTQYF. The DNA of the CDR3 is TGTGCCAGCAGCTCCGGACTAGCGGGGCGGGGAGATACGCAGTATTTT.